This entry is about one T cell receptor (beta chain). The antigen it binds to is not known. Nothing much larger sits one base from this clone, and base qualities are not available. According to the study, the label for this sample's time point signals: week 5, during vaccination. A 20-mer mutant IDH1 peptide at 300 micrograms in Montanide made up each vaccine dose, which was injected subcutaneously together with topical imiquimod. Newly diagnosed WHO grade 3 or 4 IDH1-mutant astrocytomas showing loss of nuclear ATRX were present in the donors. The samples were drawn from NOA16, a multicentre, single-arm, open-label phase I trial in Germany that tested a mutant IDH1 peptide vaccine in humans for the first time. Genomic DNA for TCRB sequencing was extracted from EDTA blood using the DNeasy Blood and Tissue Kit. For this chain, trimming is 7 bases at the V end and 2 bases at the J end, and the number of junction bases without a gene match is 4. CDR1 MGHDK and CDR2 SYGVNS were looked up in the germline V gene. Counted from cysteine to phenylalanine, this CDR3 has 13 amino acids. Only CDR3 DNA is held: 39 bases, read in frame from base 1.

Library construction relied on the immunoSEQ multiplex PCR assay. Following the manufacturer's protocol, the hsTCRB Kit was used to amplify rearranged TCR beta chain sequences. TCRB libraries were sequenced on an Illumina MiSeq. The authors' analysis ran thus. The proprietary platform of the kit vendor was used for demultiplexing, trimming and gene mapping. The clones in this table, taken by TCRdb from immuneACCESS, are in-frame only. Not every clone is retained; where verified, under half of the shortfall comes from an unresolved V gene, and the cause of the rest is unknown. For V, J and clone size, that table is used; D and trimming come from the DNA. The sample records roughly 50,000 clones, about 77% of which are singletons. The biggest ten clones account for less than 2% of the sample. This entry belongs to a study of a mutant IDH1 vaccine in newly diagnosed glioma (dated by TCRdb to the early 2020s). Notes on the research overall: Eight vaccinations were administered to patients in weeks 1, 3, 5, 7, 11, 15, 19 and 23, corresponding to visits V03 through V10. Vaccination started 4-6 weeks after radiotherapy alone, or was given together with temozolomide cycles in the groups whose treatment included chemotherapy. Of the 30 to 35 patients who were treated, approximately 60% were male and about 40% were female, and the mean age was around 40 years. Before enrollment, patients had received standard therapy of radiotherapy alone, temozolomide alone, or radiochemotherapy with temozolomide; most received the combination. Peripheral blood samples were drawn at six visits, namely V03 (baseline), V05, V07, V10, V12 and V13. Longitudinal TCRB deep sequencing was performed for fewer than 30 treated patients wherever samples were available for exploratory analyses. Overall results and qualifications from the work: No apparent relationship was observed between pseudoprogression and alterations in the top peripheral T cell clonotypes detected by TCRB sequencing. Selection of PBMC samples for TCRB deep sequencing was based on availability. It was noted by the authors that analyses of patient blood samples could not be reproduced owing to sample limitations. Across multiple MHC alleles, vaccine-induced immune responses were seen in around 94% of patients.

This chain is built from TRBV25-1 and TRBJ2-5, with 7 middle bases fitting TRBD2. Sequencing used PBMCs, obtained from a glioma patient whose treatment included an IDH1 peptide vaccine. This TCR derives from a woman in her thirties or forties with glioma. CDR3 sequence: CASTYGGQETQYF. The nucleotide sequence is given as TGTGCCAGCACTTACGGGGGGCAAGAGACCCAGTACTTC.